This T cell receptor beta chain was retrieved from a study of radiotherapy plus CTLA-4 blockade in lung cancer. Across the whole study: Across the patients, objective responses occurred in 15% to 20%, and disease control in under 40%. Whole-study results and caveats: Among blood TCR repertoires after radiotherapy plus ipilimumab, tumor-derived clones expanded. Early clonal dynamics of blood T cells, together with interferon-beta, were reported as the best response predictor.

Of note for this clone: Its target is unknown.

Treatment of patients with chemo-refractory metastatic non-small-cell lung cancer consisted of focal radiation plus CTLA-4 blockade with ipilimumab. Assay used: immunoSEQ multiplex PCR; TCRdb lists only in-frame clones, some missing. The table has around 95,000 clones, 83% seen once. V lost 7 bases, J lost 0 bases, and 6 bases stayed unmatched. The CDR3 is 15 amino acids. Looked up from germline, CDR1 is MNHNS and CDR2 is SASEGT. The V gene is TRBV6-1, the J gene TRBJ2-1; 7 bases are shared with TRBD1. This sequence originates from a human donor with non-small cell lung cancer who had stable disease on radiotherapy plus ipilimumab. The sample in question was peripheral blood, obtained from a patient treated with radiotherapy plus ipilimumab. CDR3 DNA: TGTGCCAGCAAAATGGACAGGAGCTCCTACAATGAGCAGTTCTTC. Protein: CASKMDRSSYNEQFF.